The clone carrying this TCR beta chain was seen once. The data derive from a study of shared clonotypes between healthy human individuals. The CDR3 is 15 residues long. The J segment lost 2 bases and the V segment lost 3 bases, leaving 2 bases of the junction unmatched. The germline V gene encodes CDR1 LNHDA and CDR2 SQIVND (reference sequence). Data came from immunoSEQ multiplex PCR; TCRdb stores just in-frame clones and leaves some out. Seen here are 520,000 or so clones, less than 85% observed once, and the top ten hold 10% to 15%. The sequence derives from a woman between 40 and 55 years old in good health. Some clones in this sample may be carry-over from other donors' samples. Source material: PBMCs. The chain has TRBV19 and TRBJ1-4; 8 bases are a match to TRBD1. CDR3 in DNA: TGTGCCAGTAGTATGGACAGGGCGACTAATGAAAAACTGTTTTTT. This encodes CASSMDRATNEKLFF.